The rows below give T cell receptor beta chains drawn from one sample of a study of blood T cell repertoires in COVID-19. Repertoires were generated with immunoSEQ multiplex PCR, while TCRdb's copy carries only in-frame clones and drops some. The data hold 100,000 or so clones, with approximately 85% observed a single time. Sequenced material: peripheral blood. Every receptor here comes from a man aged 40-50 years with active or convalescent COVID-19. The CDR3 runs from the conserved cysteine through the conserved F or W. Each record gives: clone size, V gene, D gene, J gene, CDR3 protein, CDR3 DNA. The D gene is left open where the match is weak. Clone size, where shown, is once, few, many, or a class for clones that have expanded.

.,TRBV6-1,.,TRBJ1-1,CASSEGEEFREAFF,TGTGCCAGCAGTGAAGGGGAGGAGTTCCGAGAAGCTTTCTTT
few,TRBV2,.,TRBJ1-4,CASSKRQSALTTNEKLFF,TGTGCCAGCAGTAAAAGACAGAGTGCACTAACAACTAATGAAAAACTGTTTTTT
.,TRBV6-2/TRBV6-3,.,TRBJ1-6,CASSYRGGGNSPLHF,TGTGCCAGCAGTTACCGGGGTGGTGGCAATTCACCCCTCCACTTT
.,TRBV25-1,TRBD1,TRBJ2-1,CASTGQRYNEQFF,TGTGCCAGCACGGGACAGCGATACAATGAGCAGTTCTTC
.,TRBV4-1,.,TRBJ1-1,CASSQNNRPGVRTEAFF,TGCGCCAGCAGCCAAAATAATAGACCAGGGGTTCGGACTGAAGCTTTCTTT
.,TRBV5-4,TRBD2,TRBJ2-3,CASSSGLADYSTDTQYF,TGTGCCAGCAGCTCTGGCCTAGCGGACTATAGCACAGATACGCAGTATTTT
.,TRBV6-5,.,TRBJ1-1,CASSSTGTEAFF,TGTGCCAGCAGTTCGACGGGAACTGAAGCTTTCTTT
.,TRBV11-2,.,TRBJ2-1,CASSLPDPGNEQFF,TGTGCCAGCAGCTTACCGGACCCGGGAAATGAGCAGTTCTTC
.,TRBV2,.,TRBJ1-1,CASRPRAGGTEAFF,TGTGCCAGCAGACCGAGGGCGGGGGGCACTGAAGCTTTCTTT
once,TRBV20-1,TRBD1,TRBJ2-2,CSASGTGYTGELFF,TGCAGTGCTAGTGGGACAGGGTACACCGGGGAGCTGTTTTTT
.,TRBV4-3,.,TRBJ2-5,CASSQDLETRGGETQYF,TGCGCCAGCAGCCAAGATTTAGAGACCCGAGGGGGAGAGACCCAGTACTTC
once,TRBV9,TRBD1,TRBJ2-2,CASSVGPGQSTGELFF,TGTGCCAGCAGCGTAGGGCCGGGACAGTCAACCGGGGAGCTGTTTTTT
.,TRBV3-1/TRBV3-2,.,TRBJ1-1,CASSQGEGVGRTEAFF,TGTGCCAGCAGCCAAGGCGAAGGGGTAGGACGGACTGAAGCTTTCTTT
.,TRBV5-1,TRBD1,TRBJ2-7,CASSSASGTGLYEQYF,TGCGCCAGCAGCTCTGCTTCCGGGACAGGGCTCTACGAGCAGTACTTC
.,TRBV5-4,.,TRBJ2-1,CASSLKQGIYNEQFF,TGTGCCAGCAGCTTGAAACAGGGAATCTACAATGAGCAGTTCTTC
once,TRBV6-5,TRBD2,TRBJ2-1,CASSYSVREGPEQFF,TGTGCCAGCAGTTACTCGGTCCGGGAGGGCCCTGAGCAGTTCTTC
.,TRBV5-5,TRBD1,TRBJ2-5,CASSASDRGGRETQYF,TGTGCCAGCAGCGCCTCGGACAGGGGTGGAAGAGAGACCCAGTACTTC